This T cell receptor beta chain was observed in a study of control samples from healthy donors and cancer patients. Using immunoSEQ multiplex PCR, the repertoire was profiled, and TCRdb retains in-frame clones only, with some absent. This sample has roughly 130,000 clones; under 95% occur once, and the top ten carry 1.5% to 2%. The germline V gene encodes CDR1 LNHNV and CDR2 YYDKDF (reference sequence). Trimming at V came to 4 bases and at J to 7 bases, leaving 5 bases not matched to a gene. CDR3 length: 14 residues. Sample: PBMCs. The TCR originated in a man between 50 and 59 years old with head and neck cancer. The rearrangement joins TRBV15 to TRBJ2-7, with 12 positions matching TRBD1. The CDR3 protein is CATSTRDRGREQYF. DNA of the CDR3: TGTGCCACCAGCACCCGGGACAGGGGGCGGGAGCAGTACTTC.